This T cell receptor beta chain was retrieved from a study of T cells in Graves' hyperthyroidism and ophthalmopathy (dated 2019 in TCRdb). With regard to the full study: Peripheral blood samples were taken at initial diagnosis, before any treatment was given. To identify TCR V-J signatures that set the groups apart, the researchers used a discovery cohort of approximately 98 patients, made up of under 50 with Graves' ophthalmopathy and some 56 with stable Graves' hyperthyroidism. An independent validation cohort of 18 to 20 hyperthyroidism patients and more than 15 patients who later progressed to ophthalmopathy tested prospective prediction of ophthalmopathy. The approximately 95 discovery patients were divided at random into training and test sets in a 7:3 ratio. In about 6 Graves' hyperthyroidism patients, the study also compared T-cell repertoires from thyroid tissue with T-cell repertoires from blood. Following sampling, methimazole starting at 30 mg daily was given to hyperthyroidism patients, and high-dose intravenous methylprednisolone was given to ophthalmopathy patients. TCR Vbeta CDR3 sequencing of some 140 peripheral blood samples (approximately 44 ophthalmopathy, roughly 72 hyperthyroidism and roughly 17 progressor patients) is reported in the paper.

Counted from cysteine to phenylalanine, this CDR3 has 14 amino acids. Only the CDR3 part of the read is kept: 42 bases, read in frame from the first base. Based on the germline V gene, the CDR1 and CDR2 sequences are SGHAT and FQNNGV. The junction carries 11 bases between V and J, which are trimmed by 0 bases and 6 bases respectively. This clonotype was seen ten or more times. Its antigen remains unidentified. Nothing much larger sits one base from this clone, and base qualities are not available. Amplification of TCR beta CDR3 regions was carried out from RNA transcripts. The first round of RT-PCR for the TCR CDR3 was performed with the HTBI primer set and the Qiagen OneStep RT-PCR kit. A second multiplex PCR round built the libraries, followed by size selection and purification. Sequencing of the libraries was done on an Illumina HiSeq2000 using paired-end 100 bp reads. On the study's bioinformatics: Raw data were processed with SOAPnuke, discarding reads with adapters, uncalled bases, mean Phred below 15, or no exact constant-primer or identifier match. COPE v1.2.5 was used to merge the high-quality paired reads, and each unique nucleotide sequence was defined as a clonotype. MiTCR v1.1 was used to align clonotypes to the IMGT TRBV, TRBD and TRBJ reference segments. Only V-J combinations with frequency above 0.0001, covering about 99% of repertoires, were analysed. A TCS score was defined as the ratio of F50 (clonal expansion) to E x V (chaos), with BLOSUM62-based TCRdist applied between CDR3 peptides within each V-J. Welch's t-statistics and random forest reduced roughly 500 V-J features to some 14, which were used in a naive Bayes classifier (R e1071). Clones were called with MiXCR by TCRdb after fastp trimmed the public reads at Q25, and only in-frame beta chains were retained. For every CDR3 protein sequence, its rows merge into one entry that carries the most common genes and DNA. The authors' filters were not applied to this entry. This sample is represented by 450,000 to 650,000 distinct CDR3 sequences; around 20% of them were singletons. The leading ten clones occupy roughly 29% of the sample.

A patient counted as having stable Graves' hyperthyroidism if no progression to ophthalmopathy occurred over 18 months of follow-up. The hyperthyroidism patients were between 18 and 65 years old and newly diagnosed, with a disease duration of less than 2 months. Exclusion was applied to patients with uncontrolled infections, other autoimmune diseases, pregnancy or lactation. Diagnoses were based on clinical symptoms, serum thyroxine and TRAb, thyroid ultrasound and orbital computed tomography. PBMCs were isolated from about 10 ml of fresh peripheral blood by Ficoll-Paque density gradient centrifugation. Total RNA was extracted with Trizol reagent, and quality was checked on an Agilent 2100 Bioanalyzer. Summary of the overall study and its limitations: In validation, progression to ophthalmopathy was predicted by the model with nearly 71% sensitivity and about 72% specificity, a median of 6.5 months before onset. No statistical method was used to fix the sample size in advance, and group allocation was not hidden from the investigators. A model built on a 13 V-J signature distinguished ophthalmopathy from stable hyperthyroidism, reaching around 88% sensitivity and around 82% specificity in cross-validation and 80%/75% in testing. Most expanded thyroid clonotypes (frequency above 0.001) were also detected in blood, suggesting blood repertoires may reflect thyroid immune responses.

The TCR comes from a man younger than 35 with Graves' hyperthyroidism. The sample taken for sequencing was blood. This chain is built from TRBV11-2 and TRBJ1-1; the D gene is unclear. The CDR3 amino acid sequence is: CASSLDRMYSEAFF. The bases read TGTGCCAGCAGCTTAGATCGCATGTACTCTGAAGCTTTCTTT.